This T cell receptor (beta chain) was found in a study of blood T cells in healthy people across ages. Study-level points and caveats: Age advanced and TCR beta diversity per million T cells fell, roughly linearly.

With regard to this clonotype: Its antigen is still unknown.

The second PCR ran about 6 to 11 cycles with a sample-barcoded 5' primer and J-beta primers. TCRdb processed the 5' RACE reads anew with MiXCR; each CDR3 protein has one entry. The sample carries fewer than 650,000 distinct CDR3 sequences, roughly a quarter recorded once. The CDR3 is 16 residues long. Germline CDR1 is MNHNY and CDR2 is SVGAGI (reference sequence). J gave up 0 bases and V 3 bases, and 4 bases lay outside the gene matches. This sample was also put to use in a study of T cells of mothers and their children. That paper notes: cDNA synthesis used all extracted RNA, approximately 1.5 ug per 15 ul. Nobody spotted any persistent microchimeric T cell clones.

The chain carries TRBV6-6 and TRBJ2-5; 10 nucleotides match TRBD2. The specimen was blood. The receptor comes from a boy aged 2 to 10 in good health. The DNA of the CDR3 is TGTGCCAGCAGTTATCCGGGACTAGCGTACCAAGAGACCCAGTACTTC. As protein: CASSYPGLAYQETQYF.